This record covers a single TCR beta chain. The junction departs from germline at one end; a sequencing error may be responsible. Germline-derived CDR1 and CDR2 are SGHTA and FQGNSA. The CDR3 extends over 16 amino acids. The data stem from a study of blood T cell repertoires in COVID-19. Original analysis: Scientists estimated how many nucleated cells there were by amplifying reference gene primers. Method: immunoSEQ multiplex PCR; TCRdb's copy keeps in-frame clones and lacks some. D and trimming were read from the DNA, whereas the V and J calls and clone size are those reported in that table. The sample yields around 230,000 clones, about 91% seen once.

The source material was PBMCs or T cells enriched from blood (not recorded which). The sequence was obtained from a woman in her thirties or forties with acute COVID-19. The chain recombines TRBV7-2 with TRBJ2-2; tentative D call: TRBD2 (6 bases). The CDR3, as DNA: TGTGCCAGCAGCTCCTTGGCGGGGCAGAACCCCGGGGAGCTGTTTTTT. This sequence encodes CASSSLAGQNPGELFF. Together with reference TRBV7-2 and TRBJ2-2, the CDR3 gives the full variable domain: GAGVSQSPSNKVTEKGKDVELRCDPISGHTALYWYRQSLGQGLEFLIYFQGNSAPDKSGLPSDRFSAERTGGSVSTLTIQRTQQEDSAVYLCASSSLAGQNPGELFFGEGSRLTVL.